The rows below give T cell receptor beta chains drawn from one sample of a study of human T cells and chemical hapten exposure. TCRdb analysed the RACE reads with MiXCR anew, one entry per CDR3 protein. The table has about 290,000 distinct CDR3 sequences, roughly 7.7% seen once. Sequenced here: whole blood, sampled in connection with sensitization to the hapten diphenylcyclopropenone (DPC). The receptors originated from a young man with alopecia areata. Some clones in this sample may be carry-over from other donors' samples. Both conserved end residues are part of each CDR3. The D gene is left open where the match is weak. A row's size may be missing; if present it is once, few, many or a size class.

V	size	D	J	CDR3	DNA
TRBV10-3	few	-	TRBJ2-1	CAISRLVSKSNEQFF	TGTGCCATCAGTCGACTAGTCTCAAAGTCCAATGAGCAGTTCTTC
TRBV27	-	TRBD1	TRBJ1-2	CASSWSGGSNYGYTF	TGTGCCAGCAGTTGGTCAGGGGGATCTAACTATGGCTACACCTTC
TRBV12-3/TRBV12-4	-	-	TRBJ1-6	CASSFDGTGSPLHF	TGTGCCAGCAGTTTCGACGGGACGGGTTCACCCCTCCACTTT
TRBV14	few	TRBD1	TRBJ2-7	CASTPGTGNEQYF	TGTGCCAGCACTCCCGGGACAGGGAACGAGCAGTACTTC
TRBV20-1	many	TRBD2	TRBJ2-2	CSARLFGGTGELFF	TGCAGTGCTAGACTCTTCGGGGGGACCGGGGAGCTGTTTTTT
TRBV12-3/TRBV12-4	-	-	TRBJ1-4	CASRPTATNEKLFF	TGTGCCAGCAGGCCGACAGCAACTAATGAAAAACTGTTTTTT
TRBV29-1	many	-	TRBJ2-5	CSVGGVQGNIEETQYF	TGCAGCGTTGGAGGGGTCCAGGGGAATATCGAAGAGACCCAGTACTTC
TRBV7-8	-	TRBD2	TRBJ2-3	CASSPLLAGGTDTQYF	TGTGCCAGCAGCCCCTTACTAGCGGGGGGTACAGATACGCAGTATTTT
TRBV28	few	-	TRBJ1-6	CASSDPLSSYNSPLHF	TGTGCCAGCAGTGACCCACTAAGCTCCTATAATTCACCCCTCCACTTT
TRBV7-2	many	TRBD1	TRBJ2-5	CASSLGQALRETQYF	TGTGCCAGCAGTTTAGGACAGGCCCTGCGAGAGACCCAGTACTTC
TRBV20-1	-	TRBD1	TRBJ2-7	CSARTPDREVQEQYF	TGCAGTGCTCGTACCCCCGACAGGGAAGTTCAAGAGCAGTACTTC
TRBV6-5	few	-	TRBJ1-2	CASRLNVDYGYTF	TGTGCCAGCAGGCTAAACGTCGACTATGGCTACACCTTC
TRBV3-1	many	-	TRBJ2-3	CASSQDSGADTQYF	TGTGCCAGCAGCCAAGATTCCGGGGCAGATACGCAGTATTTT
TRBV28	many	-	TRBJ2-5	CASSLRGPQETQYF	TGTGCCAGCAGCTTAAGGGGTCCCCAGGAGACCCAGTACTTC
TRBV7-7	-	TRBD1	TRBJ2-2	CASSWDRLNTGELFF	TGTGCCAGCAGCTGGGACAGACTGAACACCGGGGAGCTGTTTTTT
TRBV7-2	-	-	TRBJ2-3	CASSDDGLATDTQYF	TGTGCCAGCAGCGACGACGGACTCGCCACAGATACGCAGTATTTT
TRBV29-1	few	-	TRBJ1-1	CSVEEREGRVEAFF	TGCAGCGTTGAAGAAAGGGAGGGGAGGGTTGAAGCTTTCTTT
TRBV10-3	many	TRBD2	TRBJ2-1	CAISARLAGGYYNEQFF	TGTGCCATCAGTGCTCGGCTAGCGGGGGGGTACTACAATGAGCAGTTCTTC
TRBV24-1	-	TRBD1	TRBJ2-7	CATSALGGQGSYEQYF	TGTGCCACCAGTGCCCTAGGAGGACAGGGCTCCTACGAGCAGTACTTC
TRBV7-2	few	TRBD2	TRBJ2-1	CASKRGGSYNEQFF	TGTGCCAGCAAACGGGGGGGCTCCTACAATGAGCAGTTCTTC
TRBV27	-	-	TRBJ1-3	CASSLMRDDNTIYF	TGTGCCAGCAGTTTAATGAGGGATGACAACACCATATATTTT
TRBV5-1	-	-	TRBJ1-2	CASSLDGSRTDGYTF	TGCGCCAGCAGCTTAGACGGAAGCCGTACGGATGGCTACACCTTC
TRBV7-9	few	-	TRBJ1-4	CASRPAGDLEKLFF	TGTGCCAGCAGGCCGGCAGGGGACCTTGAAAAACTGTTTTTT
TRBV29-1	few	-	TRBJ1-2	CSTGGPNYGYTF	TGCAGCACTGGGGGGCCTAACTATGGCTACACCTTC
TRBV3-1	few	-	TRBJ1-3	CASSQDNTIYF	TGTGCCAGCAGCCAGGATAACACCATATATTTT
TRBV15	many	-	TRBJ1-2	CATSRGGSYGYTF	TGTGCCACCAGCAGAGGGGGTTCCTATGGCTACACCTTC
TRBV7-2	few	-	TRBJ2-3	CASRAHLSSTDTQYF	TGTGCCAGCAGGGCTCATTTATCTAGCACAGATACGCAGTATTTT
TRBV7-3	many	TRBD1	TRBJ1-1	CASSLTGGKNTEAFF	TGTGCCAGCAGCTTGACAGGGGGGAAGAACACTGAAGCTTTCTTT
TRBV6-5	few	TRBD2	TRBJ2-7	CASSYSGRAGTYEQYF	TGTGCCAGCAGTTACTCAGGGAGGGCAGGGACCTACGAGCAGTACTTC
TRBV6-2/TRBV6-3	-	-	TRBJ1-1	CASRVRGLNTEAFF	TGTGCCAGCAGAGTGAGGGGGTTGAACACTGAAGCTTTCTTT
TRBV5-1	few	-	TRBJ1-4	CASSLDGAGEKLFF	TGCGCCAGCAGCTTGGACGGGGCAGGAGAAAAACTGTTTTTT
TRBV7-9	many	-	TRBJ2-5	CATQDNQETQYF	TGTGCCACGCAGGACAACCAAGAGACCCAGTACTTC
TRBV7-9	-	TRBD1	TRBJ2-2	CASSLGQLRELFF	TGTGCCAGCAGTTTGGGACAGCTTCGGGAGCTGTTTTTT
TRBV4-1	-	TRBD2	TRBJ2-3	CASSPRDLDSGGTKSAVHTQYF	TGCGCCAGCAGCCCCCGGGATTTGGATAGCGGGGGGACAAAATCCGCAGTACATACGCAGTATTTT
TRBV4-3	many	-	TRBJ2-2	CASSRSDTAGELFF	TGCGCCAGCAGCCGGTCTGACACCGCCGGGGAGCTGTTTTTT
TRBV4-2	few	-	TRBJ2-6	CASSQAGEGANVLTF	TGTGCCAGCAGCCAAGCAGGGGAAGGGGCCAACGTCCTGACTTTC
TRBV6-1	few	TRBD1	TRBJ2-1	CASSEIDEQGSEQFF	TGTGCCAGCAGTGAGATAGATGAACAGGGGTCTGAGCAGTTCTTC
TRBV4-3	few	-	TRBJ2-2	CASSQVDGRGTGELFF	TGCGCCAGCAGCCAAGTCGACGGGCGGGGTACCGGGGAGCTGTTTTTT
TRBV20-1	-	-	TRBJ2-3	CSARITGPDTQYF	TGCAGTGCTAGGATCACGGGGCCAGATACGCAGTATTTT
TRBV5-1	-	TRBD1	TRBJ2-3	CASSTATGDGTDTQYF	TGCGCCAGCAGCACTGCTACAGGGGACGGCACAGATACGCAGTATTTT
TRBV9	-	TRBD2	TRBJ2-4	CASSVASGVDIQYF	TGTGCCAGCAGCGTAGCTAGCGGGGTTGACATTCAGTACTTC